Below are 11 T cell receptor beta chains sequenced from a single sample in a study of T cell responses to AZD1222 COVID-19 vaccine. This table comes from immunoSEQ multiplex PCR, and its TCRdb copy is limited to in-frame clones, with some not included. The data contain some 170,000 clones, over 80% of them singletons. Material: peripheral blood, obtained 28 days after the second dose of the MenACWY control vaccine. The receptors derive from an adult who received the MenACWY meningococcal vaccine as a control.

The V call is TRBV6-1, the J call TRBJ2-1; possibly TRBD1 for D (5 bases). With 1 base removed from V and 1 base from J, the gap between germline ends came to 8 bases. The V gene's germline CDR1 is MNHNS and CDR2 SASEGT. The CDR3 runs to 15 residues. CDR3 bases: TGTGCCAGCAGTGAAGGACAGACGTCCTACAATGAGCAGTTCTTC. Translating it yields CASSEGQTSYNEQFF.

The chain recombines TRBV12-5 with TRBJ2-1, with 9 bases that match TRBD2. This CDR3 is built from 14 residues. Germline CDR1 is LGHNT and CDR2 is FRNRAP. Unmatched junction bases numbered 14, after V lost 7 bases and J lost 13 bases. DNA for the CDR3: TGTGCTAGTGTCGGGCGGGGGGGCCCCCTGAACCAGTTCTTC. Translated: CASVGRGGPLNQFF.

The CDR3 nucleotides are TGCGCCAGCAGCTTGGTACAGGGTTCCGGGGAGCTGTTTTTT. The encoded protein is CASSLVQGSGELFF. This chain links TRBV5-1 with TRBJ2-2, with D maybe TRBD1 (6 bases). CDR3 size: 14 residues. From germline, CDR1 is SGHRS and CDR2 YFSETQ. V was trimmed by 0 bases and J by 6 bases, leaving 9 bases between them.

The chain couples TRBV18 to TRBJ1-1; weak D call: TRBD1 (6 bases). Trimming pared 6 bases from V and 1 base from J, leaving 18 bases between. This CDR3 region has 16 residues. Germline V lookup: CDR1 KGHSH, CDR2 LQKENI. Here the CDR3 DNA reads TGTGCCAGCTCCCAGAACCCAGGGGTAAAGAACACTGAAGCTTTCTTT. It translates to CASSQNPGVKNTEAFF.

The chain carries TRBV28 and TRBJ1-2; 7 bases fit TRBD1. The V gene's germline CDR1 is MDHEN and CDR2 SYDVKM. The CDR3 totals 14 residues. J gave up 3 bases and V 5 bases, and 6 bases lay outside the gene matches. CDR3 sequence reads: CASSGTAEYYGYTF. The CDR3 DNA follows: TGTGCCAGCAGTGGGACAGCTGAGTACTATGGCTACACCTTC.

This rearrangement joins TRBV6-5 to TRBJ2-3, with 7 bases identical to TRBD1. This CDR3 contains 14 residues. Per germline, CDR1 MNHEY and CDR2 SVGAGI. V gave up 2 bases and J gave up 2 bases; unmatched junction bases: 1. CDR3 sequence (DNA): TGTGCCAGCAGTTACGACAGGGTCACAGATACGCAGTATTTT. Residues: CASSYDRVTDTQYF.

The chain uses TRBV5-1 and TRBJ1-4; D gene ambiguous. CDR1 is SGHRS, CDR2 YFSETQ, per germline. The CDR3 runs to 17 residues. V lost 5 bases, J lost 2 bases, and 19 bases lay in between. CDR3 loop: CASRKQAGSTTNEKLFF. The CDR3 DNA reads as TGCGCCAGCAGAAAGCAGGCGGGGAGTACGACTAATGAAAAACTGTTTTTT.

This chain links TRBV19 with TRBJ1-5; TRBD1 matches 8 bases. J gave up 6 bases and V 3 bases, and 7 bases lay outside the gene matches. The CDR3 consists of 15 residues. Germline values: CDR1 LNHDA, CDR2 SQIVND (reference sequence). CDR3 residues: CASSIPRTGGQPQHF. The DNA of the CDR3 is TGTGCCAGTAGTATCCCCCGAACAGGGGGTCAGCCCCAGCATTTT.

V usage is TRBV29-1 and J usage is TRBJ1-1, with TRBD1 matching over 7 bases. This CDR3 comprises 18 residues. CDR1 and CDR2 (germline): SQVTM, ANQGSEA. After removal of 5 bases from V and 1 base from J, the junction contained 19 bases not matched to a gene. The CDR3 DNA reads as TGCAGCGTTAGGGGGGGTGGACGACAGGGCGTGGGGAACACTGAAGCTTTCTTT. Protein: CSVRGGGRQGVGNTEAFF.

This clone was observed a single time. The chain links TRBV2 to TRBJ1-1, with 7 bases fitting TRBD1. The CDR3 contains 15 residues. V lost 6 bases to trimming and J lost 5 bases; unmatched junction nucleotides: 12. Germline assignment: CDR1 SNHLY and CDR2 FYNNEI. CDR3 bases: TGTGCCAGCAGGGGGGGGACAGTCTGGGAAACTGAAGCTTTCTTT. It is translated as CASRGGTVWETEAFF.

The chain employs TRBV28 and TRBJ2-6; 7 nucleotides agree with TRBD2. The CDR3 extends over 13 amino acids. Germline assignment: CDR1 MDHEN and CDR2 SYDVKM. Losses at the gene ends were 6 bases for V and 8 bases for J; bases not matched to a gene: 4. The CDR3 is CASSQGGTNVLTF. CDR3 nucleotides: TGTGCCAGCAGCCAGGGAGGGACCAACGTCCTGACTTTC. Full variable domain (remainder filled in from reference TRBV28 and TRBJ2-6): DVKVTQSSRYLVKRTGEKVFLECVQDMDHENMFWYRQDPGLGLRLIYFSYDVKMKEKGDIPEGYSVSREKKERFSLILESASTNQTSMYLCASSQGGTNVLTFGAGSRLTVL.